The present TCR beta chain was sequenced within a study of shared clonotypes between healthy human individuals. The wider study: Three plates each covered CD4 naive and memory; CD8 naive two, CD8 memory one. Study observations and caveats: A few donors held about 4.5% of naive CD4 clonotypes in common. Only blood was sampled; tissue repertoires likely differ. Sequencing of the sorted subsets was shown by rarefaction to be incomplete despite large depth.

V lost 7 bases, J lost 0 bases, and 22 bases lay in between. There are 19 residues in the CDR3. Germline CDR1 reads ENHRY; CDR2 reads SYGVKD. Concerning this clone itself: Its antigen is unidentified.

Assay used: immunoSEQ multiplex PCR; TCRdb lists only in-frame clones, some missing. The sample includes 850,000 to 1,200,000 clones, about three quarters of them seen just once. The genes are TRBV10-3 and TRBJ2-6; perhaps TRBD1 as D (6 bases). Sequences were obtained from memory CD4+ T cells sorted from blood. Sample subset: CD45RA-negative fraction. This TCR derives from a young man in good health. CDR3 loop: CAINPTSGQTSSGANVLTF. In DNA, the CDR3 is TGTGCCATCAATCCCACCTCCGGACAGACCAGCTCTGGGGCCAACGTCCTGACTTTC.